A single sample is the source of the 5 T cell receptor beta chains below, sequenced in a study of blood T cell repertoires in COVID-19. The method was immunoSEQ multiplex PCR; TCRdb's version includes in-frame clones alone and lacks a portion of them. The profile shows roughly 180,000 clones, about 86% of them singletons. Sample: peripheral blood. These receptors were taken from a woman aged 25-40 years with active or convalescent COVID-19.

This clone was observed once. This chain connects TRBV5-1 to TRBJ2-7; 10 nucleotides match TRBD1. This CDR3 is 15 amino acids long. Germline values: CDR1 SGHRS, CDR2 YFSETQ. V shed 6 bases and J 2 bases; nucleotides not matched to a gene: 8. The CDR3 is CASTSTGTGAYEQYF. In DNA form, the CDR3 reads TGCGCCAGCACCAGCACCGGGACAGGGGCCTACGAGCAGTACTTC. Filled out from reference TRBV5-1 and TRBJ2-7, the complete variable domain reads KAGVTQTPRYLIKTRGQQVTLSCSPISGHRSVSWYQQTPGQGLQFLFEYFSETQRNKGNFPGRFSGRQFSNSRSEMNVSTLELGDSALYLCASTSTGTGAYEQYFGPGTRLTVT.

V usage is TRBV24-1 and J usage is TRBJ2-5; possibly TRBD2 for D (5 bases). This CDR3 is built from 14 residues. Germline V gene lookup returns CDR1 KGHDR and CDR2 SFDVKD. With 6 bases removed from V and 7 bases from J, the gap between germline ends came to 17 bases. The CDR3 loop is CATSIAGGLGTQYF. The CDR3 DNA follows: TGTGCCACCAGTATCGCGGGCGGTCTAGGGACCCAGTACTTC.

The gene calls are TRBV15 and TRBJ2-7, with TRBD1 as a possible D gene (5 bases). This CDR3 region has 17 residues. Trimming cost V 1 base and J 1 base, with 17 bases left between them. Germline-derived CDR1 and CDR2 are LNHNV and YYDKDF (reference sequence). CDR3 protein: CATSRVSGPARSYEQYF. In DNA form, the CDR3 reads TGTGCCACCAGCAGAGTTTCAGGGCCAGCCAGATCCTACGAGCAGTACTTC.

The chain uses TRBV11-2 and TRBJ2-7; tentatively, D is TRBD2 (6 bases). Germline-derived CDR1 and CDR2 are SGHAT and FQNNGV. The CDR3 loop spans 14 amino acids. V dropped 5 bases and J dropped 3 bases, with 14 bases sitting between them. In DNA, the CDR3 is TGTGCCAGCAGCCCCCGGTGGGGAGGCTACGAGCAGTACTTC. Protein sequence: CASSPRWGGYEQYF.

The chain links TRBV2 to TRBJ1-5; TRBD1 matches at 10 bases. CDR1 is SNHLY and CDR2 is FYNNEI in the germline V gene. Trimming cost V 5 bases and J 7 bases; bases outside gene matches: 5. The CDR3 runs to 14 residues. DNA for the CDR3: TGTGCCAGCAGTCCCGGGACAGGGGAACAGCCCCAGCATTTT. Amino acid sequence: CASSPGTGEQPQHF.